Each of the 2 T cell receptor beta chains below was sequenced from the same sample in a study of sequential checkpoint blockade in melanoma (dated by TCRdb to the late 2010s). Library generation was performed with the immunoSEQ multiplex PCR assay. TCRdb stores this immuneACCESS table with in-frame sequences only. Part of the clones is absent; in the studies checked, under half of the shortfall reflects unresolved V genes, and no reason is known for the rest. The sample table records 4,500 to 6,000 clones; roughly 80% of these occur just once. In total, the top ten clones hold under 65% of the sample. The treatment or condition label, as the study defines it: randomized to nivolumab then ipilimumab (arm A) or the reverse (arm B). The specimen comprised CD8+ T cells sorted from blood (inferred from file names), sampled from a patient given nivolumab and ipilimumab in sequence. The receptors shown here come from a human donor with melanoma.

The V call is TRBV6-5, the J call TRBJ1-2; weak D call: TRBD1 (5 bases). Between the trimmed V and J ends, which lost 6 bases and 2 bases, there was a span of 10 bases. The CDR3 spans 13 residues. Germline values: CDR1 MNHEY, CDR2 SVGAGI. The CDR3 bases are TGTGCCAGCAGCAAGACAGAGAACTATGGCTACACCTTC. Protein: CASSKTENYGYTF.

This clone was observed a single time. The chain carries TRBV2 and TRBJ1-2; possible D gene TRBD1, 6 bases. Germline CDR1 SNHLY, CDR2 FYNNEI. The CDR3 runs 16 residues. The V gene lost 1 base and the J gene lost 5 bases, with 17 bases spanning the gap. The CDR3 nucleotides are TGTGCCAGCAGTGAAGGAGTCGGGGGGCGCCGGTATGGCTACACCTTC. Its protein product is CASSEGVGGRRYGYTF.